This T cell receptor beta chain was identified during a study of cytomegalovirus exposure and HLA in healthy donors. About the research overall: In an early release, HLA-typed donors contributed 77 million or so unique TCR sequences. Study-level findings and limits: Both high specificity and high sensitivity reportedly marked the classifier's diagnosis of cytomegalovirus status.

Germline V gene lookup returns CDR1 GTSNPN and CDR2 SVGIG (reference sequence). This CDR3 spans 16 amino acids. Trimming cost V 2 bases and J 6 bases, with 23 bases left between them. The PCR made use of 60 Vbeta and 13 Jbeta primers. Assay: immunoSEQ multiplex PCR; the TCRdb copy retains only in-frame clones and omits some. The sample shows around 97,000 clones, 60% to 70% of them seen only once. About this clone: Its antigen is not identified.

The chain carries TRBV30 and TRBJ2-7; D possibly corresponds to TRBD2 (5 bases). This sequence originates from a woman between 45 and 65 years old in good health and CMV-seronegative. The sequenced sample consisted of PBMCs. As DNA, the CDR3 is TGTGCCTGGAGTTCTCCGGCCGGGCCCGGTGGAGGCGAGCAGTACTTC. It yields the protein CAWSSPAGPGGGEQYF.